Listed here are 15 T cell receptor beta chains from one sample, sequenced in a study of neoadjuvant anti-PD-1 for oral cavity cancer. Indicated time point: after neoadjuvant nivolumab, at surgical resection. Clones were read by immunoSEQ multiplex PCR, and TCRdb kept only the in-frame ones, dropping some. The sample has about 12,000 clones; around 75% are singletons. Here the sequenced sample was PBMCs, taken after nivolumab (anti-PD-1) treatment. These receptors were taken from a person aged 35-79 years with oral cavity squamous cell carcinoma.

The CDR3 reads CASSLQGSISYEQYF. The CDR3 DNA follows: TGCGCCAGCAGCTTGCAGGGTTCAATATCCTACGAGCAGTACTTC. The V and J genes are TRBV5-1 and TRBJ2-7, with D possibly matching TRBD1 (5 bases). CDR1 and CDR2 from the germline V gene are SGHRS and YFSETQ. V was clipped by 1 base and J by 1 base, with 12 bases between them. The CDR3 is made up of 15 amino acids. Looking up the rest from reference TRBV5-1 and TRBJ2-7 gives the full variable domain: KAGVTQTPRYLIKTRGQQVTLSCSPISGHRSVSWYQQTPGQGLQFLFEYFSETQRNKGNFPGRFSGRQFSNSRSEMNVSTLELGDSALYLCASSLQGSISYEQYFGPGTRLTVT.

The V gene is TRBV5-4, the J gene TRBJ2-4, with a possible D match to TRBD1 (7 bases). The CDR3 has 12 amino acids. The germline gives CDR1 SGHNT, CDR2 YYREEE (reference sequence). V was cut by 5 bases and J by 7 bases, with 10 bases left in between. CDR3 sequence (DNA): TGTGCCAGCAGTCAGGGGGGCAACATTCAGTACTTC. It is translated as CASSQGGNIQYF.

The CDR3 DNA is TGCGCCAGTTACAGGGGGCAAGACTCTGGGGCCAACGTCCTGACTTTC. Its protein product is CASYRGQDSGANVLTF. The chain recombines TRBV5-1 with TRBJ2-6; the match to TRBD1 covers 9 bases. V was clipped by 8 bases and J by 0 bases; unmatched bases: 6. This CDR3 contains 16 residues. Germline V gene sequence: CDR1 SGHRS, CDR2 YFSETQ.

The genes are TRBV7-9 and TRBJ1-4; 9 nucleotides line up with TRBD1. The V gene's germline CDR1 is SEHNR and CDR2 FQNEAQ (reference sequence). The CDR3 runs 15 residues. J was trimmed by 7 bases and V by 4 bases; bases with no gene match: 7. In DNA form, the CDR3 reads TGTGCCAGCAGCTCCGCACAGGGGGCGTTTGAAAAACTGTTTTTT. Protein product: CASSSAQGAFEKLFF.

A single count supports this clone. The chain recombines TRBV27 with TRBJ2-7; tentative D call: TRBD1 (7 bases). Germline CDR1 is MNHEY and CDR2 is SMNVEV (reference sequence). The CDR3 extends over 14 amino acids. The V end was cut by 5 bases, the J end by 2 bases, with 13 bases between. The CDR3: CASSLQGGPYEQYF. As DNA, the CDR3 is TGTGCCAGCAGTCTCCAGGGGGGCCCCTACGAGCAGTACTTC.

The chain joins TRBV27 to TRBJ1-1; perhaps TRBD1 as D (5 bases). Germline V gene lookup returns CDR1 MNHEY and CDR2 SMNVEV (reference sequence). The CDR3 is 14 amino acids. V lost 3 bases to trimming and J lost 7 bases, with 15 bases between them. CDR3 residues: CASSFSGRQNEAFF. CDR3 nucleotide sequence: TGTGCCAGCAGTTTTTCCGGCAGACAGAATGAAGCTTTCTTT.

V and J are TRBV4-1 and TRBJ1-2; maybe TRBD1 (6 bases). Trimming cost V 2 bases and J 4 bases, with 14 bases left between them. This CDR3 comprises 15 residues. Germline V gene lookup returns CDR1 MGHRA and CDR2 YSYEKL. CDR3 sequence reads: CASSQTKGTPYGYTF. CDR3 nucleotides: TGCGCCAGCAGCCAAACAAAGGGGACACCCTATGGCTACACCTTC.

The CDR3 bases are TGCGCCAGCAGCCAAGGGGCAGGCTCTGGGGCCAACGTCCTGACTTTC. Protein product: CASSQGAGSGANVLTF. The V gene is TRBV4-1, the J gene TRBJ2-6; D is undetermined. Trimming stripped 1 base from V and 0 bases from J, with 7 bases between. This CDR3 comprises 16 residues. CDR1 and CDR2 from the germline V gene are MGHRA and YSYEKL.

This CDR3 is CASSLEGAGQPQHF. The CDR3 region has the DNA TGTGCCAGCAGCTTAGAGGGGGCTGGTCAGCCCCAGCATTTT. The rearrangement uses TRBV11-2 and TRBJ1-5; D possibly corresponds to TRBD1 (6 bases). Germline loops: CDR1 SGHAT, CDR2 FQNNGV. The V gene lost 0 bases and the J gene lost 6 bases, with 9 bases spanning the gap. The CDR3 totals 14 residues.

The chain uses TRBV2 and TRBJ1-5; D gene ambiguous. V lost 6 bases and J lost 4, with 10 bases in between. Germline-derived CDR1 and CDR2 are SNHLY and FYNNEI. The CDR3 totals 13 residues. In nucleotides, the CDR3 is TGTGCCAGCAGATGGCTTCCTAATCAGCCCCAGCATTTT. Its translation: CASRWLPNQPQHF.

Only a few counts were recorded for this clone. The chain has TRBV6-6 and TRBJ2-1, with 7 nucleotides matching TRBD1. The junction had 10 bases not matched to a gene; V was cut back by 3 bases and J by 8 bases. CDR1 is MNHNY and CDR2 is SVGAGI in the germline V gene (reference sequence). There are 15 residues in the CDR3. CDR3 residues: CASSYLTGQWDEQFF. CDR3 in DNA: TGTGCCAGCAGTTATTTGACAGGGCAATGGGATGAGCAGTTCTTC.

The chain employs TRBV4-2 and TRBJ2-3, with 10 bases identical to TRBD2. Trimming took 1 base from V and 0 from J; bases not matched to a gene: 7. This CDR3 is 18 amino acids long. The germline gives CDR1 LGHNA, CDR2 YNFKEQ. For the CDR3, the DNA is TGTGCCAGCAGCCAAGGACTAGCGGGTGAACCTAGCACAGATACGCAGTATTTT. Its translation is CASSQGLAGEPSTDTQYF.

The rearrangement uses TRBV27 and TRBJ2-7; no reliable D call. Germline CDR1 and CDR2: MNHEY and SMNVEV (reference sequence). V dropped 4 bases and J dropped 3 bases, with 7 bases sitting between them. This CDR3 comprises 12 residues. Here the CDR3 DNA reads TGTGCCAGCAGTTCGGGCCACTACGAGCAGTACTTC. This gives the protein CASSSGHYEQYF.

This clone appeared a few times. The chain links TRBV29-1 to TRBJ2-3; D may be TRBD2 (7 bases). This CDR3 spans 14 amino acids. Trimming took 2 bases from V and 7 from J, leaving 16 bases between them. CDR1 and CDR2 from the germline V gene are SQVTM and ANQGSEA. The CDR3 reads CSVEFGGRVNTQYF. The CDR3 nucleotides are TGCAGCGTTGAATTCGGGGGGCGCGTTAATACGCAGTATTTT.

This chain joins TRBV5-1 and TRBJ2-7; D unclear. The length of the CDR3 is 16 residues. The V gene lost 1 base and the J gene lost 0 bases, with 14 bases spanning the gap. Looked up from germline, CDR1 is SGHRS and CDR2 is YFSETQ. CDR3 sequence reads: CASSLPPNAGSYEQYF. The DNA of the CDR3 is TGCGCCAGCAGCTTGCCACCGAACGCAGGCTCCTACGAGCAGTACTTC.